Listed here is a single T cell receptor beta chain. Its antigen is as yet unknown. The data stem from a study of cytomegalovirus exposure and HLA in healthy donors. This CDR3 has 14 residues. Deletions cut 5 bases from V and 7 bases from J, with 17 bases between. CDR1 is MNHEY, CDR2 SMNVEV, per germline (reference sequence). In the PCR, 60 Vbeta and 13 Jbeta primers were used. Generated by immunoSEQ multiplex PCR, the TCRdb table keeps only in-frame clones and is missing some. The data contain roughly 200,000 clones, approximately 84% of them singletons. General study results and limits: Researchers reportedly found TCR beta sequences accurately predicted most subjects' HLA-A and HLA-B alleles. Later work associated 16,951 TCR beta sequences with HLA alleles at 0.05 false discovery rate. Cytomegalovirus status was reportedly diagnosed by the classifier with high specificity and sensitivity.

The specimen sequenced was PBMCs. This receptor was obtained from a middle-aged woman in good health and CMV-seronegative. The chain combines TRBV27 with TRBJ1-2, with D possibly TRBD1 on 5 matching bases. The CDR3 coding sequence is TGTGCCAGCAGTATGCTCGAGACAGATACTGGCTACACCTTC. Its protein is CASSMLETDTGYTF.